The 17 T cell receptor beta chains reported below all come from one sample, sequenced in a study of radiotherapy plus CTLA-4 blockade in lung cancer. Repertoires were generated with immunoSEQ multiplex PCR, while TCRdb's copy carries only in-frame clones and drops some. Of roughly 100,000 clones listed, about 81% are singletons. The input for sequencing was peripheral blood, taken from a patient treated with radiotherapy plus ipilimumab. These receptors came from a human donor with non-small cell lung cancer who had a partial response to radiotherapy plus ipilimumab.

The CDR3 here is CASRGDFSTDTQYF. DNA of the CDR3: TGTGCCAGCAGAGGGGACTTTAGCACAGATACGCAGTATTTT. This sequence joins TRBV6-5 and TRBJ2-3, with a possible D match to TRBD2 (6 bases). The CDR3 spans 14 residues. Per the germline V gene, CDR1 is MNHEY and CDR2 is SVGAGI. V lost 6 bases and J 0 bases, leaving 10 bases between the germline ends.

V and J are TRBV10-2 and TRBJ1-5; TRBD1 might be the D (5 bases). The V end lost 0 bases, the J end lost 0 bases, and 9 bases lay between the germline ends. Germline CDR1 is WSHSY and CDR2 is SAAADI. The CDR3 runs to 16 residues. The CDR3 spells CASSESKGLSNQPQHF. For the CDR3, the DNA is TGCGCCAGCAGTGAGTCTAAGGGACTTAGCAATCAGCCCCAGCATTTT.

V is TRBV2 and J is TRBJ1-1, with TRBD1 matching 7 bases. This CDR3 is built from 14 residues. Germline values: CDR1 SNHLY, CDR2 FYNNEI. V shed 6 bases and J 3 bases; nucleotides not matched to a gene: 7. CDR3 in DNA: TGTGCCAGCAGCCAGACAGGGATGGACACTGAAGCTTTCTTT. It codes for CASSQTGMDTEAFF.

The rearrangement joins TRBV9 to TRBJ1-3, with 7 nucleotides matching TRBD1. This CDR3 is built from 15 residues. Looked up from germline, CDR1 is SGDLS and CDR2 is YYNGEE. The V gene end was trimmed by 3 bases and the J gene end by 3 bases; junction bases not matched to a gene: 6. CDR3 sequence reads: CASSGQGTGGNTIYF. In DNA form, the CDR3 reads TGTGCCAGCAGCGGACAGGGTACGGGTGGAAACACCATATATTTT.

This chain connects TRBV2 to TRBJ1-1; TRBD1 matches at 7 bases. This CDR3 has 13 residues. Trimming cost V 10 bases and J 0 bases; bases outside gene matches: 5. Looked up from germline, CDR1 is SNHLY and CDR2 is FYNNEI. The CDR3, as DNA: TGTGCCACTGCGGGACAGCTGAACACTGAAGCTTTCTTT. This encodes CATAGQLNTEAFF.

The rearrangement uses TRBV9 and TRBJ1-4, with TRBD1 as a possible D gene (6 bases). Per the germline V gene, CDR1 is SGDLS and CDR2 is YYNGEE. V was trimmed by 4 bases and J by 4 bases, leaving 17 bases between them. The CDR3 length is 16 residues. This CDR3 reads CASSSRLQGNNEKLFF. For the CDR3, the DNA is TGTGCCAGCAGCTCTCGCCTTCAGGGGAATAATGAAAAACTGTTTTTT.

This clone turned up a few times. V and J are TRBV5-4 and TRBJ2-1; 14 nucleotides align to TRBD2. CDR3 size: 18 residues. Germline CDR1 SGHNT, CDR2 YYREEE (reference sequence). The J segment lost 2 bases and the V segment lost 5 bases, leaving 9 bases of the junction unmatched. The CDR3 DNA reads TGTGCCAGCAGTCAGGGACTAGCGGGAGCGTTTACCTACAATGAGCAGTTCTTC. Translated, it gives CASSQGLAGAFTYNEQFF.

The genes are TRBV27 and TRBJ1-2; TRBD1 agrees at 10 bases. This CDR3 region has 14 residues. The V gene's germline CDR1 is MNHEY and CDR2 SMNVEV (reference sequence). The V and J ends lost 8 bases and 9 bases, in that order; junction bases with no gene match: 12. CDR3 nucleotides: TGTGCCAGCCATATGGGACAGGGGTTAGGTCGCTACACCTTC. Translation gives CASHMGQGLGRYTF.

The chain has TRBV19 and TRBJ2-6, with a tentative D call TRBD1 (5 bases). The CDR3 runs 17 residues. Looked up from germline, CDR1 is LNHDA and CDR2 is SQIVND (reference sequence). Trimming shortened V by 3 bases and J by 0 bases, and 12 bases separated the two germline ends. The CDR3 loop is CASSMPGSYSGANVLTF. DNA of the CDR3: TGTGCCAGTAGTATGCCAGGGTCCTACTCTGGGGCCAACGTCCTGACTTTC.

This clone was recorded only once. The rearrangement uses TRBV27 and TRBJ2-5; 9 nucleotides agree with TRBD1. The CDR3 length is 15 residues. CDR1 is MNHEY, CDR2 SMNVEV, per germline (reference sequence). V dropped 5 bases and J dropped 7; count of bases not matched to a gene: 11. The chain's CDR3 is CASSQRDRGTGTQYF. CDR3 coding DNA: TGTGCCAGCAGTCAGCGTGACAGGGGGACCGGGACCCAGTACTTC.

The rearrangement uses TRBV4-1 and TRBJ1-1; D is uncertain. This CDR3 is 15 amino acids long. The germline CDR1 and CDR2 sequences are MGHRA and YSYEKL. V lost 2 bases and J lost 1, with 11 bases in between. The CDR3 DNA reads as TGCGCCAGCAGCCAACGGGAGGCGGGGAACACTGAAGCTTTCTTT. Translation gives CASSQREAGNTEAFF.

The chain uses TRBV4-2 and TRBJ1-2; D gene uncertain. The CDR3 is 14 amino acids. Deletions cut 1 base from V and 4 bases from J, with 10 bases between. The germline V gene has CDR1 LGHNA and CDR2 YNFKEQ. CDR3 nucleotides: TGTGCCAGCAGCCAAGGTCCAGGTTTCTATGGCTACACCTTC. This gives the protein CASSQGPGFYGYTF.

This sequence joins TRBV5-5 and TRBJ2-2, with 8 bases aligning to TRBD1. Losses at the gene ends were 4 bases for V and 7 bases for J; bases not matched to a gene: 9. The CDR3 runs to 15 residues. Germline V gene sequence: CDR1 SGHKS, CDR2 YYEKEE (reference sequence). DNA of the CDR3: TGTGCCAGCAGCCGCGGGCAGGGGGCCGACGGGGAGCTGTTTTTT. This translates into CASSRGQGADGELFF. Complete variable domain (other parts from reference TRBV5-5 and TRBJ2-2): DAGVTQSPTHLIKTRGQQVTLRCSPISGHKSVSWYQQVLGQGPQFIFQYYEKEERGRGNFPDRFSARQFPNYSSELNVNALLLGDSALYLCASSRGQGADGELFFGEGSRLTVL.

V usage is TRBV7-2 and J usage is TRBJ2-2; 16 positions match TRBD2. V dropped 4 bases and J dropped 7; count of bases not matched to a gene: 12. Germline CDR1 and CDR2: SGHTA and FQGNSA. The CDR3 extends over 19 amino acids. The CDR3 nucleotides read TGTGCCAGCAGCTCCTCCAAGGGACTAGCGGGAGGGCCAGACGGGGAGCTGTTTTTT. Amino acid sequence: CASSSSKGLAGGPDGELFF. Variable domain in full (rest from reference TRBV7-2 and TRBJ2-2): GAGVSQSPSNKVTEKGKDVELRCDPISGHTALYWYRQSLGQGLEFLIYFQGNSAPDKSGLPSDRFSAERTGGSVSTLTIQRTQQEDSAVYLCASSSSKGLAGGPDGELFFGEGSRLTVL.

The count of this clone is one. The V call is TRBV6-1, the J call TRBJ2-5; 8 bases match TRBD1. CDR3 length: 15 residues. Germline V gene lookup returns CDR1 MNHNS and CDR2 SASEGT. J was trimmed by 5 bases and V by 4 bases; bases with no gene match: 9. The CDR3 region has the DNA TGTGCCAGCAGTGGACAGGGGATGATCGGGGAGACCCAGTACTTC. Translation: CASSGQGMIGETQYF.

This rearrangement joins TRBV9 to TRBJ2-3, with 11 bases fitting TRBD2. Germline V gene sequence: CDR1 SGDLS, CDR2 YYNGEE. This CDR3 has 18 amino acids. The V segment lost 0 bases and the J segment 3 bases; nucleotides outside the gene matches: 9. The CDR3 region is CASSVGGSGRAITDTQYF. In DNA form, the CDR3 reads TGTGCCAGCAGCGTAGGGGGTAGCGGGAGGGCCATTACAGATACGCAGTATTTT.

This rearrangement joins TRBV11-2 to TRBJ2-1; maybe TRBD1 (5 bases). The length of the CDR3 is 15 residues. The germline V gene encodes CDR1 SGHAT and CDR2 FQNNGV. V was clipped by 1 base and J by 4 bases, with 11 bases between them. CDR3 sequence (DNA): TGTGCCAGCAGCTTAGTGGGGCGACAGTACAATGAGCAGTTCTTC. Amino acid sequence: CASSLVGRQYNEQFF.